These 24 T cell receptor beta chains came from one sample sequenced in a study of CD8+CD57+ T cells in acquired aplastic anemia. TCR beta VDJ and CDR3 profiling used genomic DNA as template. MiXCR, applied by TCRdb to the reads, yields one record per CDR3 protein. The sample holds some 190,000 distinct CDR3 sequences, 40% to 50% seen once. Material: sorted CD4+, CD8+, or CD8+CD57+ T cells (not recorded which) from PBMCs. The receptor set was obtained from a human donor in good health.

This CDR3 reads CASSGLAGVIEQFF. DNA for the CDR3: TGTGCCAGCAGTGGACTAGCGGGAGTTATTGAGCAGTTCTTC. The gene calls are TRBV25-1 and TRBJ2-1; 12 bases align to TRBD2. The germline gives CDR1 MGHDK, CDR2 SYGVNS. With V trimmed by 4 bases and J by 9 bases, 4 bases remained unmatched. The CDR3 spans 14 residues.

Ten or more counts support this clonotype. The rearrangement joins TRBV5-5 to TRBJ2-7; 9 nucleotides align to TRBD2. J was trimmed by 1 base and V by 4 bases; bases with no gene match: 12. In germline, CDR1 is SGHKS, CDR2 YYEKEE (reference sequence). CDR3 length equals 17 residues. Here the CDR3 DNA reads TGTGCCAGCAGCGAGACTAGCGGATTAACCCGGTCCTACGAGCAGTACTTC. Amino acids: CASSETSGLTRSYEQYF.

As regards this clonotype: At one of its ends the junction is not consistent with the germline gene, which may arise from a read error. This sequence joins TRBV4-2 and TRBJ2-1, with unresolved D. The CDR3 has 14 residues. Germline V gives CDR1 LGHNA, CDR2 YNFKEQ. In nucleotides, the CDR3 is TGTACCAGCAGCCAAGAACAGAACTACAATGAGCAGTTCTTC. This encodes CTSSQEQNYNEQFF.

Details on this clonotype: A much larger clone lies a single base off, so this may be a read error. The CDR3 loop is CASSYSRLQETQYF. The CDR3 DNA reads as TGTGCCAGCAGTTACTCGAGGCTTCAAGAGACCCAGTACTTC. The chain recombines TRBV6-5 with TRBJ2-5; unclear D gene. Germline lookup yields CDR1 MNHEY and CDR2 SVGAGI. CDR3 size: 14 residues. Trimming took off 0 bases at V and 2 bases at J, with 7 bases between the two ends.

This clonotype was counted at least ten times. This chain joins TRBV25-1 and TRBJ1-2; unclear D gene. With 5 bases removed from V and 3 bases from J, the gap between germline ends came to 13 bases. The CDR3 spans 14 residues. In germline, CDR1 is MGHDK, CDR2 SYGVNS. DNA of the CDR3: TGTGCCAGCAGTACAGCCTCGGGGTACTATGGCTACACCTTC. This translates into CASSTASGYYGYTF.

This chain uses TRBV20-1 with TRBJ2-3; 7 positions match TRBD1. The V and J ends lost 0 bases and 5 bases, in that order; junction bases with no gene match: 5. The CDR3 length is 14 residues. Per the germline V gene, CDR1 is DFQATT and CDR2 is SNEGSKA (reference sequence). CDR3 in DNA: TGCAGTGCTAGAGACGACAGGGCCGGAGATACGCAGTATTTT. Encoded protein: CSARDDRAGDTQYF.

The chain combines TRBV3-1 with TRBJ2-7; D unresolved. Trimming cost V 3 bases and J 2 bases, with 5 bases left between them. CDR3 size: 12 residues. Germline V gene sequence: CDR1 LGHDT, CDR2 YNNKEL (reference sequence). The CDR3 protein is CASSHNAYEQYF. CDR3 coding DNA: TGTGCCAGCAGCCACAACGCCTACGAGCAGTACTTC.

This rearrangement joins TRBV9 to TRBJ2-7, with 10 positions matching TRBD2. V lost 2 bases, J lost 0 bases, and 5 bases stayed unmatched. CDR1 SGDLS and CDR2 YYNGEE come from the germline V gene. This CDR3 has 16 residues. The CDR3 loop is CASSVSGTSDSYEQYF. The CDR3 DNA is TGTGCCAGCAGCGTCTCCGGGACTAGCGACTCCTACGAGCAGTACTTC.

The rearrangement joins TRBV24-1 to TRBJ1-2; the D is unclear. The V and J ends lost 3 bases and 0 bases respectively, with 10 bases between them. This CDR3 is 15 amino acids long. Per the germline V gene, CDR1 is KGHDR and CDR2 is SFDVKD. In nucleotides, the CDR3 is TGTGCCACCAGTGATCTATCAAGCGCTAACTATGGCTACACCTTC. Encoded protein: CATSDLSSANYGYTF.

The chain recombines TRBV10-2 with TRBJ1-3; no reliable D call. CDR1 is WSHSY and CDR2 is SAAADI in the germline V gene. The CDR3 is made up of 14 amino acids. V lost 2 bases and J lost 3, with 8 bases in between. CDR3 nucleotide sequence: TGCGCCAGCAGTGAGATGGCGGATGGAAACACCATATATTTT. As protein: CASSEMADGNTIYF.

The V call is TRBV12-3 or TRBV12-4, the J call TRBJ2-5; D ambiguous. V dropped 6 bases and J dropped 4 bases, with 9 bases sitting between them. The CDR3 extends over 12 amino acids. CDR3 region: CASSSFGETQYF. The CDR3 DNA is TGTGCCAGCAGCTCTTTCGGAGAGACCCAGTACTTC.

This clonotype was recorded at least ten times. The CDR3 spells CASSAQSSGNTIYF. The CDR3 DNA reads TGTGCCAGCAGCGCTCAGAGCTCTGGAAACACCATATATTTT. This rearrangement joins TRBV7-2 to TRBJ1-3; D remains unclear. This CDR3 spans 14 amino acids. V was cut by 5 bases and J by 0 bases, with 8 bases left in between. Germline CDR1 is SGHTA and CDR2 is FQGNSA.

In this sample, this clonotype turned up many times. This chain uses TRBV2 with TRBJ2-7, with a tentative D call TRBD2 (6 bases). The CDR3 is made up of 12 amino acids. CDR1 and CDR2 from the germline V gene are SNHLY and FYNNEI. The V end was cut by 8 bases, the J end by 1 base, with 9 bases between. CDR3 in amino acids: CASRGESYEQYF. DNA of the CDR3: TGTGCCAGCCGCGGGGAATCCTACGAGCAGTACTTC. Together with reference TRBV2 and TRBJ2-7, the CDR3 gives the full variable domain: EPEVTQTPSHQVTQMGQEVILRCVPISNHLYFYWYRQILGQKVEFLVSFYNNEISEKSEIFDDQFSVERPDGSNFTLKIRSTKLEDSAMYFCASRGESYEQYFGPGTRLTVT.

This sequence joins TRBV12-5 and TRBJ2-1, with 10 bases matching TRBD1. With V trimmed by 4 bases and J by 8 bases, 8 bases remained unmatched. The germline V gene encodes CDR1 LGHNT and CDR2 FRNRAP. The CDR3 is 15 amino acids. Here the CDR3 DNA reads TGTGCTAGTGGTTGGGGACAGGGGATTGTCGATGAGCAGTTCTTC. Translated: CASGWGQGIVDEQFF.

Ten or more counts support this clonotype. This CDR3 reads CASSAGGVQETQYF. The CDR3 nucleotides read TGTGCCAGCAGCGCGGGTGGGGTCCAAGAGACCCAGTACTTC. This chain uses TRBV9 with TRBJ2-5, with unresolved D. Germline-derived CDR1 and CDR2 are SGDLS and YYNGEE. V was shortened by 3 bases and J by 1 base, with 10 bases between the two germline ends. The CDR3 length is 14 residues.

CDR3 bases: TGTGCCAGCAGTGAAGAAGTATGGCGGCAGGGGGAGACCCAGTACTTC. Its protein product is CASSEEVWRQGETQYF. This chain joins TRBV6-1 and TRBJ2-5, with D possibly matching TRBD1 (6 bases). Trimming left V 1 base short and J 5 bases short, with 17 bases between. The CDR3 is 16 amino acids. CDR1 is MNHNS and CDR2 is SASEGT in the germline V gene.

This clonotype was found many times. The gene calls are TRBV5-1 and TRBJ2-2; TRBD2 matches at 7 bases. Germline trimming cut 5 bases from V and 1 base from J; bases unmatched to any gene: 8. Germline lookup yields CDR1 SGHRS and CDR2 YFSETQ. CDR3 length: 16 amino acids. The CDR3, as DNA: TGCGCCAGCAGATTGTCTAGCGGTCTGAACACCGGGGAGCTGTTTTTT. This codes for CASRLSSGLNTGELFF.

This clonotype occurred a few times. The chain links TRBV6-5 to TRBJ1-4, with no clear D. Trimming shortened V by 2 bases and J by 8 bases, and 15 bases separated the two germline ends. Germline V CDR1 and CDR2: MNHEY, SVGAGI. The CDR3 totals 15 residues. The CDR3 bases are TGTGCCAGCAGTTACCAAACGACTACATCGGAAAAACTGTTTTTT. It codes for CASSYQTTTSEKLFF.

V usage is TRBV24-1 and J usage is TRBJ2-1; 9 nucleotides match TRBD1. Per the germline V gene, CDR1 is KGHDR and CDR2 is SFDVKD. V was clipped by 3 bases and J by 4 bases; unmatched bases: 6. The CDR3 totals 16 residues. In nucleotides, the CDR3 is TGTGCCACCAGTGATCCTGGGACAGGGAGTTACAATGAGCAGTTCTTC. This codes for CATSDPGTGSYNEQFF.

This rearrangement joins TRBV19 to TRBJ1-2, with D tentatively TRBD1 (6 bases). V was cut by 5 bases and J by 5 bases, with 21 bases left in between. There are 16 residues in the CDR3. CDR1 is LNHDA and CDR2 is SQIVND in the germline V gene (reference sequence). This chain's CDR3 is CASSGRAQGLGYGYTF. The CDR3 DNA sequence: TGTGCCAGTAGTGGTAGAGCACAGGGTCTTGGGTATGGCTACACCTTC.

This clonotype was found many times. The V and J genes are TRBV7-9 and TRBJ1-4; a weak D match, TRBD1 (5 bases). Trimming cost V 1 base and J 8 bases, with 17 bases left between them. Germline CDR1 reads SEHNR; CDR2 reads FQNEAQ (reference sequence). The CDR3 is 16 amino acids. This chain's CDR3 is CASSLGGTSGGEKLFF. For the CDR3, the DNA is TGTGCCAGCAGCTTAGGAGGGACTTCCGGAGGCGAAAAACTGTTTTTT.

In the case of this clonotype: The germline gene is not matched at one end of the junction; a read error may be the cause. The V gene is TRBV19, the J gene TRBJ1-2; 10 bases map to TRBD1. CDR1 and CDR2 from the germline V gene are LNHDA and SQIVND (reference sequence). This CDR3 comprises 18 residues. CDR3 protein: CASSPTLPTGGQREGYAF. CDR3 nucleotides: TGTGCCAGTAGTCCCACTTTGCCGACAGGGGGCCAGCGCGAAGGCTACGCCTTC.

The chain joins TRBV15 to TRBJ2-1; 11 bases map to TRBD2. The CDR3 extends over 16 amino acids. Per germline, CDR1 LNHNV and CDR2 YYDKDF (reference sequence). V dropped 3 bases and J dropped 3; count of bases not matched to a gene: 4. CDR3 coding DNA: TGTGCCACCAGCAGGGGTCTAGCGGGGGGCTACAATGAGCAGTTCTTC. Its protein product is CATSRGLAGGYNEQFF.

This clonotype was recorded many times. The V gene is TRBV20-1, the J gene TRBJ1-1, with a weak D call TRBD1 (5 bases). The CDR3 runs to 13 residues. Deletions cut 0 bases from V and 5 bases from J, with 10 bases between. CDR1 and CDR2 from the germline V gene are DFQATT and SNEGSKA (reference sequence). CDR3 loop: CSARDPKGTEAFF. DNA for the CDR3: TGCAGTGCTAGAGATCCAAAGGGGACTGAAGCTTTCTTT.